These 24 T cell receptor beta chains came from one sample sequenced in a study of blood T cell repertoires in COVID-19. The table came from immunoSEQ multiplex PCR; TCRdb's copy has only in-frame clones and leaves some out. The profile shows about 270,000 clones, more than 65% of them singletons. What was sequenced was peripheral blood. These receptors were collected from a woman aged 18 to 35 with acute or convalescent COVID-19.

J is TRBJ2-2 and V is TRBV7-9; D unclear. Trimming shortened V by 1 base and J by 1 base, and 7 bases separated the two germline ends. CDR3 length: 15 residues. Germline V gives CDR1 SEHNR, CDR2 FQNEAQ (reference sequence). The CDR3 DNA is TGTGCCAGCAGCTTAGTTACCAGGAACACCGGGGAGCTGTTTTTT. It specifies CASSLVTRNTGELFF.

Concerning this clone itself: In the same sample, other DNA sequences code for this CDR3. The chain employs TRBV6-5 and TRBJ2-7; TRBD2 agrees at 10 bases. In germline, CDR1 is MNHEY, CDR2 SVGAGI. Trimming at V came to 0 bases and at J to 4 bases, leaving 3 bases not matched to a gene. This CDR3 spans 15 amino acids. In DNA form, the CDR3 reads TGTGCCAGCAGTTACTCGGCTAGCGGGAGTTACGAGCAGTACTTC. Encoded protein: CASSYSASGSYEQYF.

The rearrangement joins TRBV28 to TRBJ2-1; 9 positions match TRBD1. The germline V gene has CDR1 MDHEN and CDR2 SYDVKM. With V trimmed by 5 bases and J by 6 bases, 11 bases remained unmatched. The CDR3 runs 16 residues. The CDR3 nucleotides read TGTGCCAGCAGTCCATCACCGGGACAGGGCTCCAATGAGCAGTTCTTC. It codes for CASSPSPGQGSNEQFF.

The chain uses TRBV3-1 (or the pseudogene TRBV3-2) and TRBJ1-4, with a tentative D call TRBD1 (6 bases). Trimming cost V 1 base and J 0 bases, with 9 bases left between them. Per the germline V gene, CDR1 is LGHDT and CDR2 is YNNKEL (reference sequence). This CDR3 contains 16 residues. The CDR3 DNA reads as TGTGCCAGCAGCCAAGGGGGGGGCCCAACTAATGAAAAACTGTTTTTT. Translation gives CASSQGGGPTNEKLFF.

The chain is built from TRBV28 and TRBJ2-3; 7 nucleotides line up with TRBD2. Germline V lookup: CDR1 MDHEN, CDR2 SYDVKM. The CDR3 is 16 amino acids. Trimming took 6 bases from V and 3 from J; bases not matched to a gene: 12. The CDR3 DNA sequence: TGTGCCAGCAGGTTCCGTTTGGGGGGGGAGACAGATACGCAGTATTTT. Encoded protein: CASRFRLGGETDTQYF.

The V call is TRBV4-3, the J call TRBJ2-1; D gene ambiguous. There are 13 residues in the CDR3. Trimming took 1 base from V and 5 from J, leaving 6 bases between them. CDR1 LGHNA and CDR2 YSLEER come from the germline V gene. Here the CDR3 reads CASSQAGNNEQFF. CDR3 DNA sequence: TGCGCCAGCAGCCAAGCCGGTAACAATGAGCAGTTCTTC.

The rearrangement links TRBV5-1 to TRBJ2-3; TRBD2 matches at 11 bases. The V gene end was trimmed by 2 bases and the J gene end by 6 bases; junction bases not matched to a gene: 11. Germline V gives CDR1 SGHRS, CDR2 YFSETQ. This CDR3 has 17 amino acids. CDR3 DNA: TGCGCCAGCAGCTTTGGCGGACTAGCGGGCCAGGGGGATACGCAGTATTTT. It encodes CASSFGGLAGQGDTQYF.

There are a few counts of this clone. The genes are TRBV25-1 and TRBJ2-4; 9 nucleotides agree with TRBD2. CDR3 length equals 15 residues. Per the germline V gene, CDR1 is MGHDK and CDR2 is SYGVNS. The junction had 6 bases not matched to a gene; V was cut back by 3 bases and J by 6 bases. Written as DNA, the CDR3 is TGTGCCAGCAGTGATCTTAGCGGGAGCAGAAACATTCAGTACTTC. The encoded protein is CASSDLSGSRNIQYF.

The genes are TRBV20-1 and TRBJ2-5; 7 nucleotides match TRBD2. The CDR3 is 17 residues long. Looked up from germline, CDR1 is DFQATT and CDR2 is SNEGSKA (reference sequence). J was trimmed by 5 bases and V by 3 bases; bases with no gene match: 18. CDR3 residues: CSASTGGDGHLAETQYF. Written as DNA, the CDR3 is TGCAGTGCTAGTACGGGGGGTGATGGGCATCTCGCGGAGACCCAGTACTTC.

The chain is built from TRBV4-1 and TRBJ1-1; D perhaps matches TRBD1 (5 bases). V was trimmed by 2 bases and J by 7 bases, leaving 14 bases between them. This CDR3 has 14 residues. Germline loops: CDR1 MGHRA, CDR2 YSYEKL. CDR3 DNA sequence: TGCGCCAGCAGCCAAATTACAGGAGAAAATGAAGCTTTCTTT. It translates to CASSQITGENEAFF.

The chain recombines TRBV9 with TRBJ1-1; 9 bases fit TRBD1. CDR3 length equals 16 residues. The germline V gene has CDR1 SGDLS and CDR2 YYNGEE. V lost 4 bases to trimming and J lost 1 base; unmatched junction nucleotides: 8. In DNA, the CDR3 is TGTGCCAGCAGCAAAGGGGGGACAGGGAAGAACACTGAAGCTTTCTTT. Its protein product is CASSKGGTGKNTEAFF.

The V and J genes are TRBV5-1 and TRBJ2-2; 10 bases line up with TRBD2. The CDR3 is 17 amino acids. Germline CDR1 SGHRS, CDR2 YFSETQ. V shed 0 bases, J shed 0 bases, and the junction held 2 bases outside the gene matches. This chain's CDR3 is CASSLGTSGPNTGELFF. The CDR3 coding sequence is TGCGCCAGCAGCTTGGGGACTAGCGGCCCGAACACCGGGGAGCTGTTTTTT.

The CDR3 sequence: CASSVWGEAQETQYF. CDR3 coding DNA: TGTGCCAGCAGCGTCTGGGGGGAGGCCCAAGAGACCCAGTACTTC. The chain combines TRBV9 with TRBJ2-5; a possible D gene is TRBD2 (6 bases). Trimming removed 2 bases from V and 1 base from J, with 12 bases in between. CDR3 size: 15 residues. From germline, CDR1 is SGDLS and CDR2 YYNGEE.

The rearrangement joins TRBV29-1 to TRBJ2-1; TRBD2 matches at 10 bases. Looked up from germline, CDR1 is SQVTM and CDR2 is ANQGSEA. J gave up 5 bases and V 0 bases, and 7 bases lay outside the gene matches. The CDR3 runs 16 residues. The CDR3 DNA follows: TGCAGCGTTGAAGATCTAGGACTAGCGGCCCACAATGAGCAGTTCTTC. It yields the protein CSVEDLGLAAHNEQFF.

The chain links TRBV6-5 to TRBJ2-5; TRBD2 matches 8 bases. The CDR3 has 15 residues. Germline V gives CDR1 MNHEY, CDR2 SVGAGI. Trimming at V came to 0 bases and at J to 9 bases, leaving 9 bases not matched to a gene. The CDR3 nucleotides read TGTGCCAGCAGTTACTCGACGGGACTAGGGGCGCCCCAGTACTTC. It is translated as CASSYSTGLGAPQYF.

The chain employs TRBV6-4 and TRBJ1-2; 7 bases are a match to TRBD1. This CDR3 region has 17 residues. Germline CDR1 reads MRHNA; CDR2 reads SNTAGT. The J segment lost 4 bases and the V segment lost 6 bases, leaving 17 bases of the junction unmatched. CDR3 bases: TGTGCCAGCAGCCCGACGCTGGTCACAGGGGCCCTCTATGGCTACACCTTC. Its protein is CASSPTLVTGALYGYTF.

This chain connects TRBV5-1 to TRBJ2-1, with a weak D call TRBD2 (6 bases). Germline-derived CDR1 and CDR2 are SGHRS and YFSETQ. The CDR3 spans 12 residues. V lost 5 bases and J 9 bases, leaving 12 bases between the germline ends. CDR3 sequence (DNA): TGCGCCAGCAGTCTGGTGGGGGGTGAGCAGTTCTTC. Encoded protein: CASSLVGGEQFF.

The CDR3 sequence: CASSPRGGAHEQYF. The CDR3 DNA reads TGTGCCAGCAGCCCACGGGGGGGGGCCCACGAGCAGTACTTC. The genes are TRBV9 and TRBJ2-7, with 8 bases lining up with TRBD2. The CDR3 contains 14 residues. J lost 5 bases, V lost 4 bases, and 8 bases had no gene match. Germline V lookup: CDR1 SGDLS, CDR2 YYNGEE.

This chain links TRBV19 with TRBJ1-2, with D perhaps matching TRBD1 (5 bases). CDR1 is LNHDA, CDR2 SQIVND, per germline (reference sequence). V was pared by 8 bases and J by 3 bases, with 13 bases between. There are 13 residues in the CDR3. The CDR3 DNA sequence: TGTGCCAGTGCGGACAATCGTCACTATGGCTACACCTTC. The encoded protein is CASADNRHYGYTF.

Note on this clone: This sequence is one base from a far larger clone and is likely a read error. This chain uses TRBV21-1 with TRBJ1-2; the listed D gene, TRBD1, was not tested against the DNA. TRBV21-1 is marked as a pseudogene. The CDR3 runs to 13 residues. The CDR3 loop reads CASRPTGNYGYTF. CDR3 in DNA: TGTGCCAGCAGGCCGACAGGGAACTATGGCTACACCTTC.

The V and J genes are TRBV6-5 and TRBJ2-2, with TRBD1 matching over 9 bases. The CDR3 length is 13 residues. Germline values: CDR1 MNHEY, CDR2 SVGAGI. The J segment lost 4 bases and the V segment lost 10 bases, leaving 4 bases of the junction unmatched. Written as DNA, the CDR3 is TGTGCCACCGAGGACAGGGGCACCGGGGAGCTGTTTTTT. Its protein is CATEDRGTGELFF.

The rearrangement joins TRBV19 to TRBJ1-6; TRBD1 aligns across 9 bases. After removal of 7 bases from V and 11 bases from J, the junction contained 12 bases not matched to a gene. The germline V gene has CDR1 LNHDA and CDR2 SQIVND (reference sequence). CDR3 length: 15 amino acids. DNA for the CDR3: TGTGCCAGTACCGACGGACAGGGGTGGTCGGCACCCCTCCACTTT. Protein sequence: CASTDGQGWSAPLHF.

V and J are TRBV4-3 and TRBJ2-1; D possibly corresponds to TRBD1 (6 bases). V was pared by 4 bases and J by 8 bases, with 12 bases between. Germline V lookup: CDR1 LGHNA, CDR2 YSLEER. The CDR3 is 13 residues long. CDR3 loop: CASSPGTRDEQFF. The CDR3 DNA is TGCGCCAGCAGCCCTGGGACACGCGATGAGCAGTTCTTC.

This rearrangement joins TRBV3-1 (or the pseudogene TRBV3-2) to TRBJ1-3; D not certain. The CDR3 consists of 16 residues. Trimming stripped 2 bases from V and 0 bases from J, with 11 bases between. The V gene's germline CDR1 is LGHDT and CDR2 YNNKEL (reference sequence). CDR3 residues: CASSQNSQNSGNTIYF. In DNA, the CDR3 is TGTGCCAGCAGCCAAAACAGTCAGAACTCTGGAAACACCATATATTTT.